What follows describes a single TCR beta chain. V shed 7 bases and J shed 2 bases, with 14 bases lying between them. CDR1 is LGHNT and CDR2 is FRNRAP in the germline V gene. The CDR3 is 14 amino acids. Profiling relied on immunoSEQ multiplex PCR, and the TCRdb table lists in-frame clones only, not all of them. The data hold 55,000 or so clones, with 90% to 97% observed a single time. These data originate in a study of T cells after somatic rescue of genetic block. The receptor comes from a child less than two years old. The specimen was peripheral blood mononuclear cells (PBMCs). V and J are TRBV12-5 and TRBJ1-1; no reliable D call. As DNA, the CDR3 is TGTGCTAGTGCCCTTTGGACGGGTAACACTGAAGCTTTCTTT. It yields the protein CASALWTGNTEAFF. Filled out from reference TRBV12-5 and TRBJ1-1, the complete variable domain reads DARVTQTPRHKVTEMGQEVTMRCQPILGHNTVFWYRQTMMQGLELLAYFRNRAPLDDSGMPKDRFSAEMPDATLATLKIQPSEPRDSAVYFCASALWTGNTEAFFGQGTRLTVV.